A selection of T cell receptor beta chains follows, all from one sample in a study of T cell responses to AZD1222 COVID-19 vaccine. TCRdb's table, derived via immunoSEQ multiplex PCR, lists solely in-frame clones and lacks some. The sample records 100,000 to 120,000 clones, 82% being singletons. Sample: peripheral blood, taken on day 0 of AZD1222 vaccination. The receptors come from an adult in good health. The CDR3 runs from the conserved cysteine through the conserved F or W. Clone size is given for some rows only: seen once, a few or many times, or a class if the clone is expanded.

V	J	size	CDR3
TRBV3-1/TRBV3-2	TRBJ2-5	-	CASSLRRGVGGETQYF
TRBV11-2	TRBJ2-7	-	CASSRTLGSFSYEQYF
TRBV15	TRBJ2-7	-	CATSRDPRKRYEQYF
TRBV5-1	TRBJ1-4	-	CASRLATGSEKLFF
TRBV7-9	TRBJ1-1	-	CASSLLADTEAFF
TRBV4-1	TRBJ2-1	-	CASSRTGTDYEQFF
TRBV4-3	TRBJ1-2	-	CASSQEVGDYGYTF
TRBV6-5	TRBJ2-7	few	CASRGTGLHEQYF
TRBV5-1	TRBJ1-1	-	CASSQRESGDTEAFF
TRBV6-5	TRBJ1-6	-	CASSYDHPGNSPLHF
TRBV29-1	TRBJ1-2	few	CSVEQDSRNTF
TRBV7-8	TRBJ1-4	-	CASSLDRLENEKLFF
TRBV7-2	TRBJ1-2	-	CASSGGPNHFYTF
TRBV11-2	TRBJ2-5	-	CASSPARTWEETQYF
TRBV7-9	TRBJ2-1	few	CASRGARNEQFF
TRBV27	TRBJ2-3	-	CASSRRDPRADTQYF
TRBV10-3	TRBJ2-3	few	CAISEGLAGITDTQYF
TRBV7-9	TRBJ1-1	-	CASSPPRKNEAFF
TRBV9	TRBJ1-2	-	CASSVTGQGACYF
TRBV4-1	TRBJ2-7	-	CASSQEFSYEQYF
TRBV14	TRBJ2-7	-	CASSQDRGIAYEQYF
TRBV9	TRBJ2-7	-	CASSPQVEAYEQYF
TRBV7-9	TRBJ1-5	many	CASSLFTGGYLEPQHF
TRBV2	TRBJ1-2	once	CASMTGYDYGYTF
TRBV6-5	TRBJ1-3	-	CASSSSVGNTIYF
TRBV7-6	TRBJ2-1	-	CASSPGRGARNEQFF